The 11 T cell receptor beta chains reported below all come from one sample, sequenced in a study of beta chain features in type 1 diabetes (dated 2018 in TCRdb). What the authors observed across the whole study: Type 1 diabetes patients showed a moderate but significant shortening of TCRB CDR3 length in all four CD4+ subsets.

These receptors are not linked to any known antigen. The method was the immunoSEQ multiplex PCR assay. The entire amount of isolated RNA was reverse transcribed using the High Capacity cDNA Reverse Transcription Kit, so the sequenced TCRB transcripts were expressed ones. TCRdb provides this immuneACCESS table in a form limited to in-frame rearrangements. Some clones are lacking; in checked studies, under half of them reflect an unresolved V gene, and why the rest are absent is not known. This sample lists about 150,000 clones; roughly an eighth were detected once. The ten largest account for around 1.2% of the sample. Sequences were obtained from central memory CD4+ T cells from blood. The receptors derive from a man in his late teens or twenties with type 1 diabetes.

The V gene is TRBV5-6, the J gene TRBJ1-2; 7 nucleotides agree with TRBD1. Germline values: CDR1 SGHDT, CDR2 YYEEEE. The V segment lost 4 bases and the J segment 4 bases; nucleotides outside the gene matches: 4. This CDR3 contains 13 residues. The CDR3 DNA is TGTGCCAGCAGCCCGGGACAGCGCTATGGCTACACCTTC. This sequence encodes CASSPGQRYGYTF. The whole variable domain, remainder taken from reference TRBV5-6 and TRBJ1-2, is DAGVTQSPTHLIKTRGQQVTLRCSPKSGHDTVSWYQQALGQGPQFIFQYYEEEERQRGNFPDRFSGHQFPNYSSELNVNALLLGDSALYLCASSPGQRYGYTFGSGTRLTVV.

The rearrangement joins TRBV4-2 to TRBJ2-2, with 12 nucleotides matching TRBD2. The V segment lost 4 bases and the J segment 4 bases; nucleotides outside the gene matches: 10. The CDR3 totals 18 residues. Germline V gene sequence: CDR1 LGHNA, CDR2 YNFKEQ. CDR3 protein: CASSRTASGGAVTGELFF. CDR3 in DNA: TGTGCCAGCAGCCGGACGGCTAGCGGGGGGGCGGTCACCGGGGAGCTGTTTTTT.

In its sample, this clone was seen a few times. The V gene is TRBV7-9, the J gene TRBJ1-1; 7 bases match TRBD1. V lost 3 bases to trimming and J lost 1 base; unmatched junction nucleotides: 5. Germline V gene sequence: CDR1 SEHNR, CDR2 FQNEAQ (reference sequence). The CDR3 loop spans 15 amino acids. This chain's CDR3 is CASSFEGAQNTEAFF. The CDR3 nucleotides read TGTGCCAGCAGCTTCGAGGGGGCCCAGAACACTGAAGCTTTCTTT. Looking up the rest from reference TRBV7-9 and TRBJ1-1 gives the full variable domain: DTGVSQNPRHKITKRGQNVTFRCDPISEHNRLYWYRQTLGQGPEFLTYFQNEAQLEKSRLLSDRFSAERPKGSFSTLEIQRTEQGDSAMYLCASSFEGAQNTEAFFGQGTRLTVV.

The J gene is TRBJ2-7, the V gene TRBV28; 7 bases are shared with TRBD1. The CDR3 consists of 14 residues. With V trimmed by 5 bases and J by 7 bases, 11 bases remained unmatched. Germline CDR1 MDHEN, CDR2 SYDVKM. CDR3 loop: CASSPGQDLGEQYF. CDR3 DNA: TGTGCCAGCAGTCCCGGACAGGACCTTGGGGAGCAGTACTTC.

This clone was counted only a few times. This chain links TRBV29-1 with TRBJ2-3; D not certain. CDR3 length: 14 residues. Germline lookup yields CDR1 SQVTM and CDR2 ANQGSEA. V lost 5 bases and J 2 bases, leaving 14 bases between the germline ends. CDR3 in amino acids: CSVSSGLSTDTQYF. CDR3 in DNA: TGCAGCGTTTCGTCAGGCCTTTCCACAGATACGCAGTATTTT.

This clone was detected only a few times. V usage is TRBV6-5 and J usage is TRBJ2-7; 7 bases map to TRBD2. The CDR3 totals 15 residues. J lost 1 base, V lost 7 bases, and 10 bases had no gene match. Per germline, CDR1 MNHEY and CDR2 SVGAGI. The CDR3 DNA follows: TGTGCCAGCATTCGAAGGTGGGGGGGTTCCTACGAGCAGTACTTC. It is translated as CASIRRWGGSYEQYF.

CDR3 coding DNA: TGTGCCAGCAGTTTAAGGGCCCGAGCTGAAGCTTTCTTT. It yields the protein CASSLRARAEAFF. The rearrangement links TRBV6-6 to TRBJ1-1; no firm D call. This CDR3 has 13 amino acids. With 4 bases removed from V and 6 bases from J, the gap between germline ends came to 12 bases. Looked up from germline, CDR1 is MNHNY and CDR2 is SVGAGI (reference sequence).

This clone turned up a few times. DNA for the CDR3: TGCGCCAGAAAGACGCGGGGGCTGAGGAACACTGAAGCTTTCTTT. Encoded protein: CARKTRGLRNTEAFF. The rearrangement joins TRBV23-1 to TRBJ1-1, with TRBD1 as a possible D gene (6 bases). TRBV23-1 is an ORF; its function is uncertain. The CDR3 runs 15 residues. The V gene lost 9 bases and the J gene lost 1 base, with 18 bases spanning the gap.

This clone has a handful of counts. J is TRBJ1-6 and V is TRBV14, with D uncertain. The V and J ends lost 4 bases and 6 bases respectively, with 7 bases between them. The CDR3 is made up of 13 amino acids. Germline values: CDR1 SGHDN, CDR2 FVKESK. CDR3 nucleotide sequence: TGTGCCAGCAGCCTCCAATTTAATTCACCCCTCCACTTT. As protein: CASSLQFNSPLHF.

This clone has only a few counts. The chain joins TRBV29-1 to TRBJ2-1, with D perhaps matching TRBD2 (7 bases). Germline lookup yields CDR1 SQVTM and CDR2 ANQGSEA. The CDR3 extends over 15 amino acids. The V end lost 6 bases, the J end lost 7 bases, and 22 bases lay between the germline ends. CDR3: CSVDPPAGAGNEQFF. The CDR3 region has the DNA TGCAGCGTAGATCCGCCCGCGGGGGCCGGGAATGAGCAGTTCTTC.

This clone showed up just a few times. The genes are TRBV4-2 and TRBJ1-2, with TRBD1 identical over 8 bases. Trimming cost V 4 bases and J 8 bases; bases outside gene matches: 9. Germline V gene lookup returns CDR1 LGHNA and CDR2 YNFKEQ. This CDR3 contains 14 residues. This chain's CDR3 is CASSRNQGAEGYTF. For the CDR3, the DNA is TGTGCCAGCAGCCGAAATCAGGGGGCAGAGGGCTACACCTTC.